This T cell receptor (beta chain) was observed in a study of T cells after yellow fever vaccination. Study results and caveats: Clonotypes shared by both compartments, CD4 and CD8, made up a small share. Clones that expanded after primary vaccination mostly reappeared after the booster (over 95% CD4, approximately 85% CD8).

Points on this clonotype: The antigen remains undetermined.

TCRdb reanalysed the 5' RACE reads using MiXCR and keeps one entry per CDR3 protein. The sample yields around 550,000 distinct CDR3 sequences, about 19% seen once. Germline-derived CDR1 and CDR2 are LGHDT and YNNKEL (reference sequence). Trimming removed 10 bases from V and 4 bases from J, with 20 bases in between. The CDR3 extends over 15 amino acids. This sequence originates from a man aged 30 to 45 who received the YFV17D yellow fever vaccine. V is TRBV3-1 and J is TRBJ1-5; D is ambiguous. The input for sequencing was PBMCs, taken 15 days after the yellow fever booster vaccination. This chain's CDR3 is CATSQGANENQPQHF. The CDR3 region has the DNA TGTGCCACCTCCCAAGGAGCGAACGAGAATCAGCCCCAGCATTTT.